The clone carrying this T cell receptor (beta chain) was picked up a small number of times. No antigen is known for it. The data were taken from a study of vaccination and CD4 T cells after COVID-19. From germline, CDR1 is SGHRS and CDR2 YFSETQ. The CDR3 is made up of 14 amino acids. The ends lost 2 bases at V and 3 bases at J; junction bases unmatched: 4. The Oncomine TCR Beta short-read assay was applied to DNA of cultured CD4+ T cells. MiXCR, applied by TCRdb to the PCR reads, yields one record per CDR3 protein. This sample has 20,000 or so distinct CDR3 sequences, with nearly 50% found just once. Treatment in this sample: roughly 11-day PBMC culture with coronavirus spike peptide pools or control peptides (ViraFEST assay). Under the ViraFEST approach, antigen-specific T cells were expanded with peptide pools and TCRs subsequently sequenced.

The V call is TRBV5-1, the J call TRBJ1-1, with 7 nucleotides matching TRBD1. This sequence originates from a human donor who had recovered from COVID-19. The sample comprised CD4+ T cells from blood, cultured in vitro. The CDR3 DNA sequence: TGCGCCAGCAGCTTACAGGGGAGTGACACTGAAGCTTTCTTT. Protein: CASSLQGSDTEAFF.